The 21 T cell receptor beta chains presented below share a single source sample, sequenced in a study of blood T cell repertoires in COVID-19 (dated by TCRdb to 2020 to 2022). The library was prepared using the immunoSEQ multiplex PCR assay. This immuneACCESS table, as held by TCRdb, lists in-frame sequences with V and J called but not all clones. Of the missing ones, under half trace to an unresolved V gene in checked studies; the others have no known cause. The sample table holds 60,000 or so clones, of which about 88% were seen once. In total, the top ten clones hold approximately 15% of the sample. Sequenced sample: peripheral blood. The source of these receptors is a woman aged 55-75 years with active COVID-19.

The rearrangement links TRBV7-2 to TRBJ2-2; D may be TRBD2 (6 bases). Deletions cut 5 bases from V and 4 bases from J, with 11 bases between. Germline assignment: CDR1 SGHTA and CDR2 FQGNSA. CDR3 length equals 14 residues. As DNA, the CDR3 is TGTGCCAGCAGCGTGCGGAGGGTCACCGGGGAGCTGTTTTTT. Protein sequence: CASSVRRVTGELFF.

The rearrangement uses TRBV9 and TRBJ1-6, with D unclear. CDR3 length: 15 amino acids. Trimming took 0 bases from V and 7 from J, leaving 11 bases between them. In germline, CDR1 is SGDLS, CDR2 YYNGEE. This chain's CDR3 is CASSVVGDPNSPLHF. CDR3 DNA sequence: TGTGCCAGCAGCGTAGTCGGGGATCCGAATTCACCCCTCCACTTT.

This clone has a single count. The V gene is TRBV21-1, the J gene TRBJ2-3; TRBD1 was called by the table and not checked on the DNA. TRBV21-1 is termed a pseudogene. CDR3 length: 13 amino acids. CDR3 in amino acids: CASRDSNADTQYF. DNA for the CDR3: TGTGCCAGCCGGGACAGTAACGCAGATACGCAGTATTTT.

The CDR3 DNA follows: TGTGCCAGCAGCCAAGACCCTAGCGGGGGAGGTACGCAGTATTTT. The encoded protein is CASSQDPSGGGTQYF. The gene calls are TRBV3-1 (or the pseudogene TRBV3-2) and TRBJ2-3; 10 bases are a match to TRBD2. This CDR3 has 15 amino acids. The germline V gene has CDR1 LGHDT and CDR2 YNNKEL (reference sequence). V dropped 0 bases and J dropped 8; count of bases not matched to a gene: 5.

This clone was found once. The rearrangement links TRBV25-1 to TRBJ2-5; 8 nucleotides agree with TRBD2. Losses at the gene ends were 4 bases for V and 2 bases for J; bases not matched to a gene: 6. The CDR3 covers 15 residues. In germline, CDR1 is MGHDK, CDR2 SYGVNS. The CDR3, as DNA: TGTGCCAGCAGTGCCCAGCGGGGGCCACAAGAGACCCAGTACTTC. Encoded protein: CASSAQRGPQETQYF.

The table lists this clone with a few counts. This chain links TRBV5-4 with TRBJ2-1, with 7 bases that match TRBD2. J gave up 2 bases and V 1 base, and 15 bases lay outside the gene matches. The CDR3 sequence is 19 residues long. In germline, CDR1 is SGHNT, CDR2 YYREEE (reference sequence). The CDR3 sequence: CASSLMAVQRLAAYNEQFF. DNA for the CDR3: TGTGCCAGCAGCTTGATGGCAGTCCAGCGGCTAGCGGCCTACAATGAGCAGTTCTTC.

The chain couples TRBV30 to TRBJ2-3; possible D gene TRBD2, 6 bases. Germline CDR1 is GTSNPN and CDR2 is SVGIG (reference sequence). V was pared by 1 base and J by 1 base, with 12 bases between. There are 15 residues in the CDR3. The CDR3: CAWSGIAAGTDTQYF. The CDR3, as DNA: TGTGCCTGGAGTGGAATAGCGGCTGGCACAGATACGCAGTATTTT.

This chain links TRBV13 with TRBJ2-7, with 11 bases that match TRBD2. The length of the CDR3 is 19 residues. Per germline, CDR1 PRHDT and CDR2 FYEKMQ (reference sequence). Losses at the gene ends were 5 bases for V and 4 bases for J; bases not matched to a gene: 19. CDR3 DNA: TGTGCCAGCAGCAGATCTATTCTAGCGGGGGGCCCGATCGAATACGAGCAGTACTTC. This gives the protein CASSRSILAGGPIEYEQYF.

The chain combines TRBV5-1 with TRBJ2-7; unclear D gene. CDR1 is SGHRS, CDR2 YFSETQ, per germline. Trimming removed 3 bases at V and 7 bases at J, with 20 bases between. This CDR3 contains 15 residues. CDR3 protein: CASSSLSGTEREQYF. Here the CDR3 DNA reads TGCGCCAGCAGCTCCTTATCGGGTACGGAGAGGGAGCAGTACTTC. The full variable domain, with the rest looked up from reference TRBV5-1 and TRBJ2-7, is KAGVTQTPRYLIKTRGQQVTLSCSPISGHRSVSWYQQTPGQGLQFLFEYFSETQRNKGNFPGRFSGRQFSNSRSEMNVSTLELGDSALYLCASSSLSGTEREQYFGPGTRLTVT.

Only a few counts were recorded for this clone. This chain joins TRBV4-1 and TRBJ2-3; TRBD1 is a possible D gene (6 bases). The CDR3 is made up of 16 amino acids. Trimming left V 2 bases short and J 3 bases short, with 15 bases between. Germline assignment: CDR1 MGHRA and CDR2 YSYEKL. The CDR3 nucleotides are TGCGCCAGCAGCCAATCCTCCAGGGGAGTGACAGATACGCAGTATTTT. As protein: CASSQSSRGVTDTQYF.

This clone appeared a single time. This chain links TRBV20-1 with TRBJ2-3; 9 nucleotides align to TRBD2. Germline CDR1 DFQATT, CDR2 SNEGSKA (reference sequence). There are 15 residues in the CDR3. Trimming removed 3 bases from V and 6 bases from J; junction bases left unmatched: 10. CDR3 in amino acids: CSASQLAGVADTQYF. The CDR3 coding sequence is TGCAGTGCTAGTCAACTAGCGGGCGTAGCGGATACGCAGTATTTT.

This clone was detected once. The chain carries TRBV27 and TRBJ1-1; no clear D. Germline lookup yields CDR1 MNHEY and CDR2 SMNVEV (reference sequence). Trimming pared 2 bases from V and 0 bases from J, leaving 7 bases between. The CDR3 is made up of 14 amino acids. The CDR3 bases are TGTGCCAGCAGTTTAGCGACACTGAACACTGAAGCTTTCTTT. It specifies CASSLATLNTEAFF.

CDR3 DNA sequence: TGTGCCAGCAGCTTATCCAGGAACTCTGGAAACACCATATATTTT. This encodes CASSLSRNSGNTIYF. The chain uses TRBV7-9 and TRBJ1-3, with unresolved D. Germline V gene sequence: CDR1 SEHNR, CDR2 FQNEAQ (reference sequence). The CDR3 runs 15 residues. V was clipped by 2 bases and J by 0 bases, with 8 bases between them.

The chain is built from TRBV7-9 and TRBJ1-5, with 8 bases identical to TRBD1. V lost 5 bases and J lost 6; bases outside the gene matches: 9. This CDR3 region has 15 residues. CDR1 and CDR2 from the germline V gene are SEHNR and FQNEAQ (reference sequence). The CDR3 loop is CASSRQGTTSQPQHF. Here the CDR3 DNA reads TGTGCCAGCAGCCGACAGGGGACGACGAGTCAGCCCCAGCATTTT.

The rearrangement uses TRBV7-2 and TRBJ2-3, with D maybe TRBD1 (6 bases). The V end lost 5 bases, the J end lost 7 bases, and 28 bases lay between the germline ends. Germline loops: CDR1 SGHTA, CDR2 FQGNSA. The CDR3 runs to 18 residues. CDR3 loop: CASSVQGKGASAGNTQYF. CDR3 bases: TGTGCCAGCAGCGTTCAGGGGAAAGGAGCGAGCGCTGGGAATACGCAGTATTTT.

The gene calls are TRBV3-1 (or the pseudogene TRBV3-2) and TRBJ2-1; 8 nucleotides line up with TRBD2. Germline CDR1 LGHDT, CDR2 YNNKEL (reference sequence). The CDR3 spans 16 residues. V was pared by 8 bases and J by 9 bases, with 18 bases of the junction left unmatched. The CDR3, as DNA: TGTGCCAGCGCTATATCGTCGGGGGGGCGAGGAAGTGAGCAGTTCTTC. Translation gives CASAISSGGRGSEQFF.

The V gene is TRBV5-1, the J gene TRBJ1-1; 7 nucleotides match TRBD1. J gave up 8 bases and V 4 bases, and 11 bases lay outside the gene matches. CDR3 size: 14 residues. Germline V gives CDR1 SGHRS, CDR2 YFSETQ. CDR3 DNA sequence: TGCGCCAGCAGCCTCTTGGGTGACAGGGAAGAAGCTTTCTTT. Residues: CASSLLGDREEAFF.

This clone occurred once. This sequence joins TRBV10-3 and TRBJ2-2; TRBD1 aligns across 7 bases. After removal of 9 bases from V and 2 bases from J, the junction contained 9 bases not matched to a gene. Per germline, CDR1 ENHRY and CDR2 SYGVKD. CDR3 length: 15 residues. As DNA, the CDR3 is TGTGCCATAGGGGGCGGTGGGCCCAACACCGGGGAGCTGTTTTTT. It is translated as CAIGGGGPNTGELFF.

The CDR3 DNA follows: TGCAGCGTTGAAGAACCAGCGGGTTTTCGCGGGACGCAGTATTTT. Its translation is CSVEEPAGFRGTQYF. The chain combines TRBV29-1 with TRBJ2-3; possible D gene TRBD2, 6 bases. Trimming cost V 0 bases and J 9 bases, with 19 bases left between them. Germline-derived CDR1 and CDR2 are SQVTM and ANQGSEA. The CDR3 is made up of 15 amino acids.

V gene TRBV4-1 combines with J gene TRBJ2-5; 7 positions agree with TRBD2. Germline CDR1 reads MGHRA; CDR2 reads YSYEKL. CDR3 length: 15 amino acids. V trimming: 0 bases; J trimming: 1 base; junction bases outside the gene matches: 2. The CDR3 protein is CASSQDWGGQETQYF. The CDR3 DNA is TGCGCCAGCAGCCAAGACTGGGGGGGCCAAGAGACCCAGTACTTC.

The chain couples TRBV5-1 to TRBJ2-5; 7 bases fit TRBD2. Germline-derived CDR1 and CDR2 are SGHRS and YFSETQ. V shed 0 bases, J shed 4 bases, and the junction held 6 bases outside the gene matches. The CDR3 is 15 residues long. Written as DNA, the CDR3 is TGCGCCAGCAGCTTGGCCGGGGACTACGGAGAGACCCAGTACTTC. This translates into CASSLAGDYGETQYF.